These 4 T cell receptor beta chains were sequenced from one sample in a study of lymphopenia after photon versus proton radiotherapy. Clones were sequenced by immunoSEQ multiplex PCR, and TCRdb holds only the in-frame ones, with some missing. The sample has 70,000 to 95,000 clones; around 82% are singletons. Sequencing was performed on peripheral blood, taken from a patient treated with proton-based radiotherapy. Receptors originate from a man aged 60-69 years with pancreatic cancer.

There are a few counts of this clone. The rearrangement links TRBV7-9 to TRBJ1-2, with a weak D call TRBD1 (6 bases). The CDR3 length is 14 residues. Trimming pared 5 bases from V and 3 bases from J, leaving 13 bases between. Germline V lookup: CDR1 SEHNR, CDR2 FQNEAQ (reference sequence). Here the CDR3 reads CASSEQGGDYGYTF. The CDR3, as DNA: TGTGCCAGCAGCGAACAGGGAGGAGACTATGGCTACACCTTC.

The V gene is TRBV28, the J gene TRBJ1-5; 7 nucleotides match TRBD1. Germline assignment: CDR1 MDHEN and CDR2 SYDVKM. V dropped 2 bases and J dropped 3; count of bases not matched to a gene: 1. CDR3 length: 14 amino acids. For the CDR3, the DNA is TGTGCCAGCAGTTTAACAGGGGCCAATCAGCCCCAGCATTTT. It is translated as CASSLTGANQPQHF.

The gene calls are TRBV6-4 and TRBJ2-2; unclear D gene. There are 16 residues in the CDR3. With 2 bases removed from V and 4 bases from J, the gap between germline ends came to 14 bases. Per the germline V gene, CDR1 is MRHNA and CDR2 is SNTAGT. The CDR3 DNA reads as TGTGCCAGCAGTGACCAGCTCCTGTATAGCACCGGGGAGCTGTTTTTT. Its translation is CASSDQLLYSTGELFF.

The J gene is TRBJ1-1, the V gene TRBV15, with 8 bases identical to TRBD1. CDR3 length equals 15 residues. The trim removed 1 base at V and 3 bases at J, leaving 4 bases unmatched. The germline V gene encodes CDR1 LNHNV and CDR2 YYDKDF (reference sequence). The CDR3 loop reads CATSRVYRGDTEAFF. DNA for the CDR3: TGTGCCACCAGCAGAGTTTACAGGGGGGACACTGAAGCTTTCTTT.